This is a list of T cell receptor beta chains from one sample in a study of T cells in Graves' hyperthyroidism and ophthalmopathy. A single record per CDR3 protein comes from TCRdb applying MiXCR to the multiplex PCR reads. The data show around 530,000 distinct CDR3 sequences, roughly 15% seen once. What was sequenced was blood. These receptors all stem from a young woman with Graves' ophthalmopathy. Each CDR3 is given with its conserved first and last residue. The D gene is left open where the match is weak. A clone size is listed for some rows: how often the clone was seen (once, few, many), or a class if it is expanded.

j_call | d_call | v_call | clone_size | cdr3_aa | cdr3_nt
TRBJ2-7 | . | TRBV6-1 | . | CASTFEGSRGEQYF | TGTGCCAGCACCTTTGAGGGGAGCCGGGGGGAGCAGTACTTC
TRBJ1-5 | . | TRBV2 | many | CASSDIGVQPQHF | TGTGCCAGCAGTGATATAGGGGTACAGCCCCAGCATTTT
TRBJ2-1 | TRBD2 | TRBV4-1 | . | CASSQPGLAYEQFF | TGCGCCAGCAGCCAACCAGGACTAGCCTATGAGCAGTTCTTC
TRBJ2-5 | TRBD1 | TRBV11-2 | few | CASSRGTGQKKTQYF | TGTGCCAGCAGCCGCGGGACAGGACAAAAAAAGACCCAGTACTTC
TRBJ1-1 | . | TRBV6-1 | many | CASTPGTNTEAFF | TGTGCCAGCACCCCAGGAACGAACACTGAAGCTTTCTTT
TRBJ1-2 | . | TRBV27 | . | CASSLRGGGFYGYTF | TGTGCCAGCAGTTTGAGGGGGGGGGGCTTCTATGGCTACACCTTC
TRBJ2-1 | TRBD2 | TRBV13 | few | CASSSASGRTSSSYNEQFF | TGTGCCAGCAGCTCAGCTAGCGGGAGGACGTCGAGCTCCTACAATGAGCAGTTCTTC
TRBJ1-1 | . | TRBV6-1 | many | CASSGRSHTEAFF | TGTGCCAGCAGTGGGCGTAGCCACACTGAAGCTTTCTTT
TRBJ1-6 | TRBD1 | TRBV25-1 | . | CASRRGGQHSYNSPLHF | TGTGCCAGCAGAAGGGGGGGACAGCACTCCTATAATTCACCCCTCCACTTT
TRBJ2-7 | . | TRBV18 | many | CASSPGGTSAYEQYF | TGTGCCAGCTCACCAGGGGGAACCTCGGCCTACGAGCAGTACTTC
TRBJ1-2 | . | TRBV10-2 | . | CASSESQTNYGYTF | TGCGCCAGCAGTGAGTCTCAAACTAACTATGGCTACACCTTC
TRBJ2-4 | . | TRBV12-3/TRBV12-4 | few | CASMGGITPFPAKNIQYF | TGTGCCAGCATGGGCGGGATCACCCCCTTCCCAGCCAAAAACATTCAGTACTTC
TRBJ2-3 | TRBD2 | TRBV12-3/TRBV12-4 | many | CASSFWLAGGIDTDTQYF | TGTGCCAGCAGTTTTTGGCTAGCGGGAGGCATAGACACAGATACGCAGTATTTT
TRBJ2-1 | . | TRBV7-8 | many | CASSTRVKLINEQFF | TGTGCCAGCAGCACCAGGGTAAAGCTAATCAATGAGCAGTTCTTC
TRBJ1-3 | . | TRBV7-2 | few | CASSLGRQSSGNTIYF | TGTGCCAGCAGCTTAGGAAGACAGTCCTCTGGAAACACCATATATTTT
TRBJ2-3 | TRBD2 | TRBV29-1 | . | CSGVGLAGVGTDTQYF | TGCAGCGGGGTAGGACTAGCGGGAGTCGGTACAGATACGCAGTATTTT
TRBJ1-2 | . | TRBV12-3/TRBV12-4 | many | CASSFFKGHHYGYTF | TGTGCCAGCAGTTTTTTTAAGGGGCACCACTATGGCTACACCTTC
TRBJ2-5 | TRBD2 | TRBV20-1 | many | CSAIPVGSGRETQYF | TGCAGTGCTATCCCCGTAGGTAGCGGGAGAGAGACCCAGTACTTC
TRBJ1-1 | TRBD1 | TRBV11-2 | many | CASSPRRRRQGFTEAFF | TGTGCCAGCAGCCCCCGGCGCCGTAGACAGGGTTTCACTGAAGCTTTCTTT
TRBJ1-4 | . | TRBV4-3 | few | CASSQDPRTGLNEKLFF | TGCGCCAGCAGCCAAGATCCCCGGACCGGACTTAACGAAAAACTGTTTTTT
TRBJ2-4 | . | TRBV13 | . | CASSPEGARGTKNIQYF | TGTGCCAGCAGCCCCGAAGGGGCCAGGGGAACCAAAAACATTCAGTACTTC
TRBJ2-7 | TRBD2 | TRBV28 | . | CASSPRLAGGKQYF | TGTGCCAGCAGTCCCCGACTAGCTGGGGGGAAGCAGTACTTC
TRBJ2-3 | TRBD2 | TRBV12-3/TRBV12-4 | many | CASSPGTSGRASDTDTQYF | TGTGCCAGCAGTCCAGGGACTAGCGGGAGGGCGTCAGATACAGATACGCAGTATTTT
TRBJ2-7 | TRBD1 | TRBV7-8 | many | CASSSRQGFSYEQYF | TGTGCCAGCAGCTCCAGACAGGGCTTCTCCTACGAGCAGTACTTC